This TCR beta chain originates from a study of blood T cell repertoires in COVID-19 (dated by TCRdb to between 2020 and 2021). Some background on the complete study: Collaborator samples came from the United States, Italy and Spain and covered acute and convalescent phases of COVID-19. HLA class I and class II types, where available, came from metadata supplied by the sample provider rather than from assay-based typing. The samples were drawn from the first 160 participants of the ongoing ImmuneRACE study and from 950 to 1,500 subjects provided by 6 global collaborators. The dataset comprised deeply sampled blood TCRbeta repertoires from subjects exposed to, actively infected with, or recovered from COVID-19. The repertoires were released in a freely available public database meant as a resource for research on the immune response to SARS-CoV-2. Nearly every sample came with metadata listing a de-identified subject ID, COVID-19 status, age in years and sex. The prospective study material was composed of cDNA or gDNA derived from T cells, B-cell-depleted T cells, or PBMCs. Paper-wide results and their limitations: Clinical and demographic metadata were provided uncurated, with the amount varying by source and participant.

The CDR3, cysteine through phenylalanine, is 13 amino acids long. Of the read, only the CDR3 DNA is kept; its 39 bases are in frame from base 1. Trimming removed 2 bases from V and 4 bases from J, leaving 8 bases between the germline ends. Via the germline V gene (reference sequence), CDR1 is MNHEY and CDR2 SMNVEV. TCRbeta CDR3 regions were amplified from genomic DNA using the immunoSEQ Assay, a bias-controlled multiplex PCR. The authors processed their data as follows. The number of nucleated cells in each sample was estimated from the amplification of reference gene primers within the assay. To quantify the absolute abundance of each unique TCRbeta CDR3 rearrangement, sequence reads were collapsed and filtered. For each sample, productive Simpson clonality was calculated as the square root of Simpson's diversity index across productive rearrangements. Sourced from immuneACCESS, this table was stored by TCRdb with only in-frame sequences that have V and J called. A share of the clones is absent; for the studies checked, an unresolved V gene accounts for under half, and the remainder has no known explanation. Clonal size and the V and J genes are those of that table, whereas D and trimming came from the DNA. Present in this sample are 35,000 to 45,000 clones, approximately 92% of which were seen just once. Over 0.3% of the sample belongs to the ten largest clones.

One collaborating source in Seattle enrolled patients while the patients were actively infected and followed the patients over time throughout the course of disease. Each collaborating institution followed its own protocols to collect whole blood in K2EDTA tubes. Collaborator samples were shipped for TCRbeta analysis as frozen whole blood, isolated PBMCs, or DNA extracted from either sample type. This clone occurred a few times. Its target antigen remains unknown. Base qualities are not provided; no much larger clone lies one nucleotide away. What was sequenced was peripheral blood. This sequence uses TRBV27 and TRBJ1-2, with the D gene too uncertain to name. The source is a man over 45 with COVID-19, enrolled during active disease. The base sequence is TGTGCCAGCAGTTTAAGACACCTCTATGGCTACACCTTC. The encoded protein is CASSLRHLYGYTF.